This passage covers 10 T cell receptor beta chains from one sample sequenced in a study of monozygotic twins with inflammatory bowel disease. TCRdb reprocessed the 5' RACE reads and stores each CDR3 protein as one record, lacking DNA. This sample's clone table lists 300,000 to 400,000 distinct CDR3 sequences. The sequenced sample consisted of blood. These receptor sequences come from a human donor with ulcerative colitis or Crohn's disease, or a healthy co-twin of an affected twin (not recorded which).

CDR3 sequence reads: CASSLEGRSPVGTQYF. The V gene is TRBV12-3 or TRBV12-4, the J gene TRBJ2-5; TCRdb returns TRBD2, unconfirmable since there is no DNA. The CDR3 contains 16 residues.

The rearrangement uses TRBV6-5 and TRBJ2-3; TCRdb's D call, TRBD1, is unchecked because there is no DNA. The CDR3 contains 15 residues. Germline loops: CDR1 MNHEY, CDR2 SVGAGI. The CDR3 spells CASSYSGTSTDTQYF.

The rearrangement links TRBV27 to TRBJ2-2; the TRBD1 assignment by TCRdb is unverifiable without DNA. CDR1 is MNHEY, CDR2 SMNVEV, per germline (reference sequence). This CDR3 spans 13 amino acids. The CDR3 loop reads CASMLQGSGELFF.

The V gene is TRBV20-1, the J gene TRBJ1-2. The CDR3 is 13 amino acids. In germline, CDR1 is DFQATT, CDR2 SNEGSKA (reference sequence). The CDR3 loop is CSAKPDADYGYTF.

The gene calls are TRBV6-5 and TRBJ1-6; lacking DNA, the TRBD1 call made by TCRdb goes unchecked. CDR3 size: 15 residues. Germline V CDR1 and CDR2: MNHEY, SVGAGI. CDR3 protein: CASSYLGVPGSPLHF.

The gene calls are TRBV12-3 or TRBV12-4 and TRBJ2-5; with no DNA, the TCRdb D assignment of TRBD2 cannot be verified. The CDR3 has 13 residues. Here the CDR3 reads CASMTSGQETQYF.

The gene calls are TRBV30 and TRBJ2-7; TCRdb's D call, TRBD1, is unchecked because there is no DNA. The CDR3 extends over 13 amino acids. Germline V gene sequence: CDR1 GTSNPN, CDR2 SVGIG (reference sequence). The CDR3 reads CSLASTGLYEQYF.

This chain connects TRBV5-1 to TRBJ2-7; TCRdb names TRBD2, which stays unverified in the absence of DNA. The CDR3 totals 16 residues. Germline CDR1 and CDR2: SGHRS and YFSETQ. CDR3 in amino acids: CASSLSHAGGRDEQYF.

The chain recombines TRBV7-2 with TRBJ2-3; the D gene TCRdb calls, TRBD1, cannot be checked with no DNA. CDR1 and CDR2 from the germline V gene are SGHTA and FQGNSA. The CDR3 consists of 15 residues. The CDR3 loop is CASSRSGGAPDTQYF.

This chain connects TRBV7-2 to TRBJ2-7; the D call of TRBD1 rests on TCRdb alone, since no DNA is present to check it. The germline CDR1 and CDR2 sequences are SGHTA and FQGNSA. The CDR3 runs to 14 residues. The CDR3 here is CASSPGGTAYEQYF.